The T cell receptor (beta chain) under discussion was sequenced for a study of cytomegalovirus exposure and HLA in healthy donors. Broader study findings: The study carried out a later analysis of TCR beta sequences. It associated 15,000 to 20,000 of them with specific HLA alleles at a false discovery rate of 0.05. Reports indicated that the classifier achieved high specificity and sensitivity in diagnosing cytomegalovirus status. Whilst most TCR sequences proved rare, a subset of public TCRs occurred across many donors. A missense variant in DCLRE1C was later tied to TCR beta V- and J-gene trimming.

A multiplex PCR was run with 60 Vbeta primers and 13 Jbeta primers. TCRdb's copy holds only in-frame clones and misses some; the assay was immunoSEQ multiplex PCR. The data hold about 150,000 clones, with 70% observed a single time. The germline V and J ends were trimmed by 5 bases and 13 bases, with 17 bases remaining between them. The germline CDR1 and CDR2 sequences are MNHEY and SVGAGI. This CDR3 has 12 residues. Of note for this clone: Antigen: not known.

Sequencing was carried out using PBMCs. The receptor was derived from a woman between 55 and 75 years old in good health and CMV-seropositive. The chain is built from TRBV6-5 and TRBJ1-2, with D perhaps TRBD1 (6 bases). In DNA, the CDR3 is TGTGCCAGCAGTAGAGGGGGACATCATTCCACCTTC. It yields the protein CASSRGGHHSTF.